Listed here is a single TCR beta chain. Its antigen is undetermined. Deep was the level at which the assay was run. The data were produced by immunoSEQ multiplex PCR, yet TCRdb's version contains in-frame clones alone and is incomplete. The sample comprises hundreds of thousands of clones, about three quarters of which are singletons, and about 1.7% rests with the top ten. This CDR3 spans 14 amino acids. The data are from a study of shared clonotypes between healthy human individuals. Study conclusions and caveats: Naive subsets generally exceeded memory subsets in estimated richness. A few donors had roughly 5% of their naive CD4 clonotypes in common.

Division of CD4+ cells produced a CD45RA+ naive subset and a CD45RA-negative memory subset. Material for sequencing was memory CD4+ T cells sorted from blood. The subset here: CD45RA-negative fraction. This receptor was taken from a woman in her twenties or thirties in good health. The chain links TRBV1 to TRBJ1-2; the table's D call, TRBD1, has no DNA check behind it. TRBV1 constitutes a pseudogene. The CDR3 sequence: CTSSQDRGRNGYTF. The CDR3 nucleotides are TGCACCAGCAGCCAAGACAGGGGGAGGAATGGCTACACCTTC.